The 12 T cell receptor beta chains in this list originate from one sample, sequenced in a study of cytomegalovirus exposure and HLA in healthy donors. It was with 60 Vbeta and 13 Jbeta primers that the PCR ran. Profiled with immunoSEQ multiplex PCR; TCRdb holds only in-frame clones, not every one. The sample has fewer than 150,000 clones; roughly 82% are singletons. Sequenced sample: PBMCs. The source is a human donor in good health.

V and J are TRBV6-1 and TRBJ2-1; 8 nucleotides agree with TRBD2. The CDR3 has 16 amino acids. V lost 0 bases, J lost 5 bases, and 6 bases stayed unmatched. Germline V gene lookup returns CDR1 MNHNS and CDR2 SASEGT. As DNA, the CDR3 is TGTGCCAGCAGTGAAGCAGGGAGCGGGAGCAACAATGAGCAGTTCTTC. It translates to CASSEAGSGSNNEQFF.

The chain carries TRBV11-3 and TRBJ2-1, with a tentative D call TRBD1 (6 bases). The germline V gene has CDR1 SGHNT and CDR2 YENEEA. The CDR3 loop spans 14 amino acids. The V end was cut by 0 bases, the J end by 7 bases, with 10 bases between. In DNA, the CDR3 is TGTGCCAGCAGCTTAGAGGGCAGGGGAAATGAGCAGTTCTTC. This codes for CASSLEGRGNEQFF.

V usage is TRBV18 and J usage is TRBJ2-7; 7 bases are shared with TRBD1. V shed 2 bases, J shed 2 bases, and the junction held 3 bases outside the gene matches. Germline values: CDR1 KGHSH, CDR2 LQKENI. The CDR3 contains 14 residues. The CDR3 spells CASSPGRGPYEQYF. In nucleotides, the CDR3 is TGTGCCAGCTCACCAGGAAGGGGGCCCTACGAGCAGTACTTC.

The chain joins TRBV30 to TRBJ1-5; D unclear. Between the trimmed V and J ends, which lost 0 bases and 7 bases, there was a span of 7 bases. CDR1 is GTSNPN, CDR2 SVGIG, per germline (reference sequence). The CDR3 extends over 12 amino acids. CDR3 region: CAWSVSTQPQHF. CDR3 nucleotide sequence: TGTGCCTGGAGTGTGAGTACGCAGCCCCAGCATTTT.

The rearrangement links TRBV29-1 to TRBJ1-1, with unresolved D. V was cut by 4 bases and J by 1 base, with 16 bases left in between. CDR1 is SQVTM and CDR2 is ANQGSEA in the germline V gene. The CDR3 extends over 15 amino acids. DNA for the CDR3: TGCAGCGTTGGGGCTAGGGAGGGTTCGAACACTGAAGCTTTCTTT. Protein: CSVGAREGSNTEAFF.

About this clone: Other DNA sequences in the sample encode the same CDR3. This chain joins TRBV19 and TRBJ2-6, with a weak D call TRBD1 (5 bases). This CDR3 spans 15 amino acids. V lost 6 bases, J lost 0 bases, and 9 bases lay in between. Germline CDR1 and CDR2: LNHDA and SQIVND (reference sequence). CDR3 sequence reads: CASSPQGSGANVLTF. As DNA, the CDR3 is TGTGCCAGTAGCCCTCAGGGCTCTGGGGCCAACGTCCTGACTTTC.

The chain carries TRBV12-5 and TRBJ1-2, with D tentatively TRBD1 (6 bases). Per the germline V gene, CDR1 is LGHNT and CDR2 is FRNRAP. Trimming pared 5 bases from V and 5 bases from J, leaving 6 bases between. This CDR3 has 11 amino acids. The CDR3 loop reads CASGTGYGYTF. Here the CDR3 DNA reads TGTGCTAGTGGTACAGGGTATGGCTACACCTTC. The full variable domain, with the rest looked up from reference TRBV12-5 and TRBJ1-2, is DARVTQTPRHKVTEMGQEVTMRCQPILGHNTVFWYRQTMMQGLELLAYFRNRAPLDDSGMPKDRFSAEMPDATLATLKIQPSEPRDSAVYFCASGTGYGYTFGSGTRLTVV.

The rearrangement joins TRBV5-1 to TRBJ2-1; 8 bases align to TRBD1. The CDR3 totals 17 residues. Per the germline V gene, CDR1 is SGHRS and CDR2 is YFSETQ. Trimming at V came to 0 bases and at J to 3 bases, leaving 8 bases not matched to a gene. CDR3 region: CASSLGGQGGRYNEQFF. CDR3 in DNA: TGCGCCAGCAGCTTGGGCGGACAGGGTGGTCGCTACAATGAGCAGTTCTTC. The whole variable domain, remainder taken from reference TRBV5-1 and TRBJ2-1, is KAGVTQTPRYLIKTRGQQVTLSCSPISGHRSVSWYQQTPGQGLQFLFEYFSETQRNKGNFPGRFSGRQFSNSRSEMNVSTLELGDSALYLCASSLGGQGGRYNEQFFGPGTRLTVL.

The CDR3 bases are TGCAGCGTTGTTGGGACAGGGGGCTCGAGTGAGCAGTTCTTC. Encoded protein: CSVVGTGGSSEQFF. The chain uses TRBV29-1 and TRBJ2-1, with 12 bases fitting TRBD1. The germline V gene encodes CDR1 SQVTM and CDR2 ANQGSEA. This CDR3 has 14 amino acids. The junction had 7 bases not matched to a gene; V was cut back by 4 bases and J by 9 bases.

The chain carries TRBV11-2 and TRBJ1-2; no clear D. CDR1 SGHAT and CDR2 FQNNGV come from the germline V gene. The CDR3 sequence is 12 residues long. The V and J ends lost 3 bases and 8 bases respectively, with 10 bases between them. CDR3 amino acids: CASSFPGHGYTF. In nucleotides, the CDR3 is TGTGCCAGCAGCTTTCCAGGTCACGGCTACACCTTC.

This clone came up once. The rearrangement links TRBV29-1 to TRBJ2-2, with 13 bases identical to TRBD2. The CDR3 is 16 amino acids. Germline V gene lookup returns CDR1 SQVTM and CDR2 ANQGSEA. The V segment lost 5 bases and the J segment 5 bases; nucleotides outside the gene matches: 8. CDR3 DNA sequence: TGCAGCGTTCGTTTAGGACTAGCGGGAGAGACCGGGGAGCTGTTTTTT. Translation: CSVRLGLAGETGELFF.

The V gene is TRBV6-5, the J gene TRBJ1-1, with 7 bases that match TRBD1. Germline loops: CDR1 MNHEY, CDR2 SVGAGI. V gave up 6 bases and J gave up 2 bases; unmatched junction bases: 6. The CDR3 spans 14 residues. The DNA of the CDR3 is TGTGCCAGCAGGTCGGGAGGGGGCAACACTGAAGCTTTCTTT. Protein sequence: CASRSGGGNTEAFF.